This passage covers 16 T cell receptor beta chains from one sample sequenced in a study of human T cells and chemical hapten exposure (dated by TCRdb to the early 2020s). Read against the paper, the sample's time point label means: patch test 1, 2 weeks after DPC sensitization. Explained via the paper, the treatment or condition label denotes: therapeutic diphenylcyclopropenone sensitization with weekly scalp DPC. Preparation of the library involved RACE. The sequencing machine was a NextSeq 500. In-frame beta chains were kept once TCRdb had trimmed the public reads at Q25 with fastp and called clones with MiXCR. Identical CDR3 proteins give one entry, which carries the most common genes and DNA. The sample table records 340,000 or so distinct CDR3 sequences; about 7% of these occur just once. Jointly, the top ten make up roughly 8% of the sample. The sequencing used whole blood, collected in connection with sensitization to the hapten diphenylcyclopropenone (DPC). The receptors were sampled from a woman aged 18 to 35 with alopecia areata. Some clones in this sample may be carry-over from other donors' samples.

This clonotype was counted only a few times. The genes are TRBV7-3 and TRBJ2-1, with D unresolved. Germline loops: CDR1 SGHTA, CDR2 FQGTGA. Deletions cut 5 bases from V and 3 bases from J, with 17 bases between. This CDR3 comprises 16 residues. The CDR3 here is CASSPTRAENYNEQFF. CDR3 nucleotide sequence: TGTGCCAGCAGCCCGACACGGGCGGAGAACTACAATGAGCAGTTCTTC.

The chain combines TRBV29-1 with TRBJ1-2; TRBD1 matches 7 bases. The J segment lost 8 bases and the V segment lost 4 bases, leaving 7 bases of the junction unmatched. In germline, CDR1 is SQVTM, CDR2 ANQGSEA. The CDR3 length is 12 residues. The CDR3 here is CSVGQGRGGYTF. For the CDR3, the DNA is TGCAGCGTTGGACAGGGAAGGGGCGGCTACACCTTC.

The chain joins TRBV20-1 to TRBJ2-1; D perhaps matches TRBD2 (5 bases). Looked up from germline, CDR1 is DFQATT and CDR2 is SNEGSKA (reference sequence). This CDR3 spans 15 amino acids. V was pared by 6 bases and J by 8 bases, with 23 bases between. The CDR3 sequence is CSAPPPSPLHDEQFF. Here the CDR3 DNA reads TGCAGTGCCCCGCCCCCTAGCCCGCTCCACGATGAGCAGTTCTTC.

The chain is built from TRBV6-5 and TRBJ1-4; 9 bases are shared with TRBD1. CDR3 size: 14 residues. Germline-derived CDR1 and CDR2 are MNHEY and SVGAGI. J lost 7 bases, V lost 7 bases, and 7 bases had no gene match. CDR3 loop: CASTEDRGTEKLFF. The CDR3 DNA is TGTGCCAGCACCGAAGACAGGGGGACTGAAAAACTGTTTTTT.

A few counts support this clonotype. CDR3 protein: CASSLSQGTNTEAFF. CDR3 coding DNA: TGTGCCAGCAGTTTGAGCCAGGGGACAAACACTGAAGCTTTCTTT. The V and J genes are TRBV6-5 and TRBJ1-1; perhaps TRBD1 as D (6 bases). The CDR3 spans 15 residues. V lost 4 bases and J lost 2, with 14 bases in between. CDR1 is MNHEY, CDR2 SVGAGI, per germline.

This clonotype has at least ten counts. The V call is TRBV11-2, the J call TRBJ2-1, with D perhaps TRBD1 (5 bases). Deletions cut 5 bases from V and 9 bases from J, with 11 bases between. In germline, CDR1 is SGHAT, CDR2 FQNNGV. The CDR3 is made up of 12 amino acids. The chain's CDR3 is CASSPREREQFF. The CDR3 coding sequence is TGTGCCAGCAGCCCCAGGGAACGTGAGCAGTTCTTC. The whole variable domain, filled in from reference TRBV11-2 and TRBJ2-1, reads EAGVAQSPRYKIIEKRQSVAFWCNPISGHATLYWYQQILGQGPKLLIQFQNNGVVDDSQLPKDRFSAERLKGVDSTLKIQPAKLEDSAVYLCASSPREREQFFGPGTRLTVL.

This clonotype was detected ten times or more. The chain recombines TRBV12-3 or TRBV12-4 with TRBJ2-5, with D possibly matching TRBD2 (5 bases). The CDR3 is made up of 14 amino acids. With 10 bases removed from V and 7 bases from J, the gap between germline ends came to 22 bases. DNA of the CDR3: TGTGCCACGGCCCCGGCGGGTCCCATGGGGACCCAGTACTTC. It specifies CATAPAGPMGTQYF.

The chain carries TRBV20-1 and TRBJ2-1; D might be TRBD2 (8 bases). The CDR3 extends over 14 amino acids. Germline V gene sequence: CDR1 DFQATT, CDR2 SNEGSKA (reference sequence). V shed 3 bases and J shed 5 bases, with 14 bases lying between them. The chain's CDR3 is CSARVAGTDNEQFF. The CDR3, as DNA: TGCAGTGCTAGGGTAGCGGGGACAGACAATGAGCAGTTCTTC.

This clonotype has a handful of counts. CDR3 in amino acids: CASQALRSGNTIYF. The CDR3 DNA reads TGTGCCAGCCAAGCCCTGCGCAGCGGAAACACCATATATTTT. The chain joins TRBV12-3 or TRBV12-4 to TRBJ1-3; D not resolved. There are 14 residues in the CDR3. Trimming left V 8 bases short and J 4 bases short, with 15 bases between.

The chain has TRBV28 and TRBJ1-5, with 7 bases fitting TRBD1. The trim removed 7 bases at V and 1 base at J, leaving 10 bases unmatched. Germline loops: CDR1 MDHEN, CDR2 SYDVKM. The CDR3 has 16 amino acids. DNA of the CDR3: TGTGCCAGCATTGAGACAGGGAAAGGGAGCAATCAGCCCCAGCATTTT. Translated, it gives CASIETGKGSNQPQHF.

This clonotype was found many times. CDR3 region: CASSKRGGRTDTQYF. The CDR3 DNA is TGTGCCAGCAGTAAGCGGGGGGGACGCACAGATACGCAGTATTTT. The V and J genes are TRBV6-1 and TRBJ2-3, with 10 nucleotides matching TRBD2. The CDR3 consists of 15 residues. J gave up 1 base and V 5 bases, and 3 bases lay outside the gene matches. Germline V lookup: CDR1 MNHNS, CDR2 SASEGT.

V gene TRBV7-9 combines with J gene TRBJ2-1; D not certain. Trimming shortened V by 5 bases and J by 8 bases, and 10 bases separated the two germline ends. CDR3 length: 12 amino acids. Germline V CDR1 and CDR2: SEHNR, FQNEAQ (reference sequence). The CDR3 loop is CASSPEWDEQFF. The CDR3 region has the DNA TGTGCCAGCAGCCCCGAGTGGGATGAGCAGTTCTTC.

This clonotype was seen ten or more times. The rearrangement links TRBV21-1 to TRBJ2-1; no DNA check was done on the table's D call, TRBD1. TRBV21-1 is a known pseudogene. The CDR3 is made up of 11 amino acids. The CDR3 spells CAGDRANEQFF. CDR3 DNA sequence: TGTGCCGGGGACAGGGCGAATGAGCAGTTCTTC.

This clonotype was seen many times. This chain joins TRBV11-2 and TRBJ2-3; a weak D match, TRBD1 (6 bases). This CDR3 is built from 14 residues. Germline values: CDR1 SGHAT, CDR2 FQNNGV. The V and J ends lost 7 bases and 1 base respectively, with 12 bases between them. CDR3 in DNA: TGTGCCAGCACACTACAGGGAGGCACAGATACGCAGTATTTT. This codes for CASTLQGGTDTQYF.

The chain employs TRBV24-1 and TRBJ2-3, with 8 bases aligning to TRBD1. Unmatched junction bases numbered 9, after V lost 4 bases and J lost 4 bases. Germline CDR1 reads KGHDR; CDR2 reads SFDVKD. The CDR3 has 16 residues. This CDR3 reads CATSESGQGTSDTQYF. The CDR3 DNA follows: TGTGCCACCAGTGAGTCCGGACAGGGTACTTCAGATACGCAGTATTTT.

This clonotype was found a few times. The rearrangement links TRBV10-3 to TRBJ1-2, with D uncertain. This CDR3 region has 16 residues. Trimming took 2 bases from V and 0 from J, leaving 13 bases between them. Germline-derived CDR1 and CDR2 are ENHRY and SYGVKD. CDR3 sequence: CAISERNGPSNYGYTF. Here the CDR3 DNA reads TGTGCCATCAGTGAGAGGAACGGTCCCTCTAACTATGGCTACACCTTC.